A selection of T cell receptor beta chains follows, all from one sample in a study of cytotoxic CD8 clonotypes in ibrutinib-treated CLL. Sequenced by immunoSEQ multiplex PCR; TCRdb stores in-frame clones only, minus some. The sample shows 100,000 to 150,000 clones, 70% to 90% of them seen only once. Source: PBMCs, taken after 24 months of ibrutinib treatment. All receptors come from a human donor with chronic lymphocytic leukemia. Both conserved end residues are part of each CDR3.

v_call	j_call	cdr3_aa
TRBV5-1	TRBJ2-1	CASNPRWGTGDDNEQFF
TRBV28	TRBJ1-4	CASHPTRRGEKLFF
TRBV29-1	TRBJ2-3	CSASKGVIDTQYF
TRBV28	TRBJ1-1	CASSATPRGGEAFF
TRBV7-2	TRBJ1-5	CASSFTTGFNQPQHF
TRBV28	TRBJ2-3	CASSLGGRTDTQYF
TRBV7-3	TRBJ2-1	CASSLRSRTTYNEQFF
TRBV2	TRBJ1-1	CASSQDRDTEAFF
TRBV9	TRBJ1-1	CASSAYSGGRTEAFF
TRBV7-6	TRBJ2-2	CASRAYGGVNTGELFF
TRBV27	TRBJ2-7	CASSRTSGSPAYF
TRBV7-3	TRBJ2-5	CASSSGLYETQYF
TRBV6-6	TRBJ1-2	CASSTGQEGYTF
TRBV6-5	TRBJ2-3	CASSYPGQGTGDTQYF
TRBV5-1	TRBJ2-1	CASSLARANNEQFF
TRBV11-3	TRBJ2-2	CASSSLGANTGELFF
TRBV30	TRBJ1-6	CACDRIHNSPLHF
TRBV19	TRBJ2-3	CASKDPGSTDTQYF
TRBV7-9	TRBJ2-1	CASSRGTGAYNEQFF
TRBV6-1	TRBJ1-1	CASSDRPGGTEAFF
TRBV6-5	TRBJ1-3	CASSTGRGGNTIYF
TRBV28	TRBJ1-1	CASSVQQTNTEAFF
TRBV9	TRBJ1-1	CASSATGGWVAFF
TRBV12-5	TRBJ2-1	CASGLVLRGGYNEQFF
TRBV5-5	TRBJ2-5	CASSLEWSETQYF
TRBV28	TRBJ2-1	CASSLSSYNEQFF
TRBV5-1	TRBJ2-3	CASSSSLDTQYF
TRBV19	TRBJ1-2	CASNTGQGGGSYGYTF
TRBV5-4	TRBJ2-7	CASSTLAGSGPYEQYF
TRBV5-4	TRBJ1-2	CASSTGKRTGAYGYTF
TRBV7-9	TRBJ2-2	CASRSSGTYTGELFF
TRBV29-1	TRBJ1-4	CSVAQGITNEKLFF
TRBV5-1	TRBJ2-7	CASSSMVPYSYEQYF
TRBV7-9	TRBJ2-7	CASSSGRAYEQYF
TRBV30	TRBJ2-7	CAWSLWAGQPTYEQYF
TRBV9	TRBJ2-7	CASSVGTGGTYEQYF
TRBV6-5	TRBJ2-2	CASSLRRQSTGELFF
TRBV4-3	TRBJ1-2	CASSQGEYGYTF
TRBV5-6	TRBJ2-3	CASSRPPRGRADTQYF
TRBV10-3	TRBJ1-5	CATTGQSNQPQHF
TRBV15	TRBJ2-1	CATSRVQPLAGGRGNEQFF
TRBV6-6	TRBJ1-1	CASSYPSVRDEAFF
TRBV5-1	TRBJ2-1	CASSRGDRAPRIAGARAYNEQFF
TRBV28	TRBJ1-3	CATFPGGSSGNTIYF
TRBV6-6	TRBJ2-5	CASRGTGQETQYF
TRBV7-9	TRBJ1-2	CASSGPSGTGGYGYTF
TRBV6-6	TRBJ1-4	CASSSYEWTNEKLFF
TRBV9	TRBJ1-4	CASSAQTATNEKLFF
TRBV29-1	TRBJ2-1	CSVGTLSYNEQFF
TRBV29-1	TRBJ1-3	CSVEEYSGNTIYF
TRBV6-6	TRBJ1-1	CASSYTGTGVSQEAFF
TRBV19	TRBJ1-2	CASSRGQGASSNGYTF